This is a list of T cell receptor beta chains from one sample in a study of T cells in narcolepsy. Here immunoSEQ multiplex PCR was the method, and the copy in TCRdb shows in-frame clones only, minus some. In the table there are approximately 25,000 clones, approximately 77% of which are singletons. Sequencing was carried out using memory (CD45RA-) CD4+ T cells from blood. Receptor source: a human donor in good health. CDR3s include the opening cysteine and the closing phenylalanine or tryptophan. Fields, in order: clone size, D gene, V gene, J gene, CDR3 DNA, CDR3 protein. The D gene is left open where the match is weak. Clone size is not always given. Where it is, it says once, few, many or a class for expanded clones.

>few|NA|TRBV9|TRBJ2-2
TGTGCCAGCAGCGTACGGGCCGGGATACGCACCGGGGAGCTGTTTTTT
CASSVRAGIRTGELFF
>NA|TRBD2|TRBV19|TRBJ2-5
TGTGCCACCTCAAGAGGCTCCCTAGCGGGAGTCGGGAGGGAGACCCAGTACTTC
CATSRGSLAGVGRETQYF
>NA|NA|TRBV5-4|TRBJ1-1
TGTGCCAGCAGCTTGGAGCAGGGGAGAGCTGAAGCTTTCTTT
CASSLEQGRAEAFF
>once|NA|TRBV10-1|TRBJ2-7
TGCGCCAGCAGTGAACGGACGGGCCGGGACGAGCAGTACTTC
CASSERTGRDEQYF
>NA|NA|TRBV7-9|TRBJ1-4
TGTGCCAGCAGCTCCACAAACCTCGGAATTGCAACTAATGAAAAACTGTTTTTT
CASSSTNLGIATNEKLFF
>NA|NA|TRBV19|TRBJ1-1
TGTGCCAGTAGTATCGTCGAGTATAACACTGAAGCTTTCTTT
CASSIVEYNTEAFF
>once|NA|TRBV5-4|TRBJ2-3
TGTGCCAGCACCCCGCGAGGAGGCCCAGATACGCAGTATTTT
CASTPRGGPDTQYF
>NA|NA|TRBV5-6|TRBJ1-2
TGTGCCAGCAGCGATCAATCAGGGAGGTCTAACTATGGCTACACCTTC
CASSDQSGRSNYGYTF
>few|NA|TRBV14|TRBJ2-1
TGTGCCAGCAGGGGGGCGCGGGGTAGGAATGAGCAGTTCTTC
CASRGARGRNEQFF
>NA|NA|TRBV9|TRBJ2-3
TGTGCCAGCAGCACTCAGAGGGCAGATACGCAGTATTTT
CASSTQRADTQYF
>NA|TRBD2|TRBV2|TRBJ2-3
TGTGCCAGCAGTGGTTGGACTAGCGGGGGGCCTAGCACAGATACGCAGTATTTT
CASSGWTSGGPSTDTQYF
>NA|NA|TRBV7-2|TRBJ2-5
TGTGCCAGCAGCTTAGCCAGGGGACAAGAGACCCAGTACTTC
CASSLARGQETQYF
>NA|NA|TRBV7-2|TRBJ2-7
TGTGCCAGCAGCTTTGGGGCCCTCGGTGGCGAGCAGTACTTC
CASSFGALGGEQYF